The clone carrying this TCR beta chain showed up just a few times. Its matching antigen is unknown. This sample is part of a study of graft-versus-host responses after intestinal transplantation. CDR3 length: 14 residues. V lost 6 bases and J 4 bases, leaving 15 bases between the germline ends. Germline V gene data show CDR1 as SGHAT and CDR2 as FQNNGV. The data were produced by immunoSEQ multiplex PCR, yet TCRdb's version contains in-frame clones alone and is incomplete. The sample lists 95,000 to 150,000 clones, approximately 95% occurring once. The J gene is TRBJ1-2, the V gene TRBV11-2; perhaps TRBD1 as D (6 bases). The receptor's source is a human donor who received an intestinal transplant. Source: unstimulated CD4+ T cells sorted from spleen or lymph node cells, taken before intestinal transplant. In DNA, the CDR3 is TGTGCCAGCAGGCCCAGTGGACAGTTCTATGGCTACACCTTC. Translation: CASRPSGQFYGYTF.